This T cell receptor (beta chain) was sequenced during a study of STAT5B mutations in CD4+ large granular lymphocyte leukemia. Study results and caveats: TRBV06-family usage was enriched in top patient clones (8/27) versus controls (2/35).

Remarks on this clone: Its antigen is as yet unknown.

Germline lookup yields CDR1 SGDLS and CDR2 YYNGEE. Between the trimmed V and J ends, which lost 10 bases and 7 bases, there was a span of 15 bases. CDR3 length: 12 residues. Profiling relied on immunoSEQ multiplex PCR, and the TCRdb table lists in-frame clones only, not all of them. The data contain roughly 36,000 clones, around 88% of them singletons. The receptor was isolated from a human donor in good health. The chain uses TRBV9 and TRBJ2-1; perhaps TRBD1 as D (5 bases). Input material: CD4+ T cells from blood buffy coats. CDR3 amino acids: CAGIRAGNEQFF. CDR3 DNA: TGTGCCGGAATCAGGGCTGGAAATGAGCAGTTCTTC.